Here is one T cell receptor beta chain with its context. The data were taken from a study of blood T cells in healthy people across ages. A second about 6 to 11 cycle PCR used barcoded and J-beta primers. TCRdb re-called the 5' RACE reads with MiXCR, one entry per CDR3 protein. Among 1 million or so distinct CDR3 sequences listed, under 30% were seen once. The V gene's germline CDR1 is SQVTM and CDR2 ANQGSEA. The trim removed 4 bases at V and 3 bases at J, leaving 8 bases unmatched. This CDR3 contains 14 residues. The sample was also linked to a second study, of T cells of mothers and their children. That report adds: Versus unrelated pairs, overlap was slightly higher in related mother-child pairs, without reaching significance.

This TCR came from a girl aged 2 to 9 in good health. The chain joins TRBV29-1 to TRBJ2-7, with TRBD1 matching over 8 bases. Source material: blood. CDR3 sequence: CSVGDRGPRYEQYF. As DNA, the CDR3 is TGCAGCGTTGGAGACAGGGGCCCGCGCTACGAGCAGTACTTC.